This paragraph reports one T cell receptor beta chain. Its antigen is as yet unknown. TCRbeta library preparation incorporated unique molecular identifiers. TCRdb ran MiXCR on the PCR reads and lists one entry per CDR3 protein. The profile covers about 300,000 distinct CDR3 sequences, with just over 7.5% appearing a single time and 8.5% to 9.5% taken by the ten largest. The CDR3 length is 16 residues. V lost 3 bases and J lost 3; bases outside the gene matches: 11. Per the germline V gene, CDR1 is SQVTM and CDR2 is ANQGSEA. This sample stems from a study of T-cell reconstitution after alpha-beta-depleted transplantation in children. Findings and limits, study-wide: Reported findings indicate that, about two months after transplant, alpha-beta T cells came from several hundred expanded clones, which were derived from non-depleted graft cells. The study traced high day-60 TCRbeta diversity in some patients to surviving recipient T cells and thymic progenitors. One year after transplant, T-cell counts and diversity came mostly from newly produced T cells.

The chain couples TRBV29-1 to TRBJ1-2, with TRBD1 matching over 9 bases. This receptor was identified in a female patient aged 2 to 10 who had a stem cell transplant for Fanconi anemia, so the T cells may come from the graft donor. The starting material was peripheral blood, obtained 360 days after TCRalphabeta/CD19-depleted stem cell transplant. DNA for the CDR3: TGCAGCGTTGACCGCCCTCGGGGACAGGGAGACTATGGCTACACCTTC. Its protein product is CSVDRPRGQGDYGYTF.